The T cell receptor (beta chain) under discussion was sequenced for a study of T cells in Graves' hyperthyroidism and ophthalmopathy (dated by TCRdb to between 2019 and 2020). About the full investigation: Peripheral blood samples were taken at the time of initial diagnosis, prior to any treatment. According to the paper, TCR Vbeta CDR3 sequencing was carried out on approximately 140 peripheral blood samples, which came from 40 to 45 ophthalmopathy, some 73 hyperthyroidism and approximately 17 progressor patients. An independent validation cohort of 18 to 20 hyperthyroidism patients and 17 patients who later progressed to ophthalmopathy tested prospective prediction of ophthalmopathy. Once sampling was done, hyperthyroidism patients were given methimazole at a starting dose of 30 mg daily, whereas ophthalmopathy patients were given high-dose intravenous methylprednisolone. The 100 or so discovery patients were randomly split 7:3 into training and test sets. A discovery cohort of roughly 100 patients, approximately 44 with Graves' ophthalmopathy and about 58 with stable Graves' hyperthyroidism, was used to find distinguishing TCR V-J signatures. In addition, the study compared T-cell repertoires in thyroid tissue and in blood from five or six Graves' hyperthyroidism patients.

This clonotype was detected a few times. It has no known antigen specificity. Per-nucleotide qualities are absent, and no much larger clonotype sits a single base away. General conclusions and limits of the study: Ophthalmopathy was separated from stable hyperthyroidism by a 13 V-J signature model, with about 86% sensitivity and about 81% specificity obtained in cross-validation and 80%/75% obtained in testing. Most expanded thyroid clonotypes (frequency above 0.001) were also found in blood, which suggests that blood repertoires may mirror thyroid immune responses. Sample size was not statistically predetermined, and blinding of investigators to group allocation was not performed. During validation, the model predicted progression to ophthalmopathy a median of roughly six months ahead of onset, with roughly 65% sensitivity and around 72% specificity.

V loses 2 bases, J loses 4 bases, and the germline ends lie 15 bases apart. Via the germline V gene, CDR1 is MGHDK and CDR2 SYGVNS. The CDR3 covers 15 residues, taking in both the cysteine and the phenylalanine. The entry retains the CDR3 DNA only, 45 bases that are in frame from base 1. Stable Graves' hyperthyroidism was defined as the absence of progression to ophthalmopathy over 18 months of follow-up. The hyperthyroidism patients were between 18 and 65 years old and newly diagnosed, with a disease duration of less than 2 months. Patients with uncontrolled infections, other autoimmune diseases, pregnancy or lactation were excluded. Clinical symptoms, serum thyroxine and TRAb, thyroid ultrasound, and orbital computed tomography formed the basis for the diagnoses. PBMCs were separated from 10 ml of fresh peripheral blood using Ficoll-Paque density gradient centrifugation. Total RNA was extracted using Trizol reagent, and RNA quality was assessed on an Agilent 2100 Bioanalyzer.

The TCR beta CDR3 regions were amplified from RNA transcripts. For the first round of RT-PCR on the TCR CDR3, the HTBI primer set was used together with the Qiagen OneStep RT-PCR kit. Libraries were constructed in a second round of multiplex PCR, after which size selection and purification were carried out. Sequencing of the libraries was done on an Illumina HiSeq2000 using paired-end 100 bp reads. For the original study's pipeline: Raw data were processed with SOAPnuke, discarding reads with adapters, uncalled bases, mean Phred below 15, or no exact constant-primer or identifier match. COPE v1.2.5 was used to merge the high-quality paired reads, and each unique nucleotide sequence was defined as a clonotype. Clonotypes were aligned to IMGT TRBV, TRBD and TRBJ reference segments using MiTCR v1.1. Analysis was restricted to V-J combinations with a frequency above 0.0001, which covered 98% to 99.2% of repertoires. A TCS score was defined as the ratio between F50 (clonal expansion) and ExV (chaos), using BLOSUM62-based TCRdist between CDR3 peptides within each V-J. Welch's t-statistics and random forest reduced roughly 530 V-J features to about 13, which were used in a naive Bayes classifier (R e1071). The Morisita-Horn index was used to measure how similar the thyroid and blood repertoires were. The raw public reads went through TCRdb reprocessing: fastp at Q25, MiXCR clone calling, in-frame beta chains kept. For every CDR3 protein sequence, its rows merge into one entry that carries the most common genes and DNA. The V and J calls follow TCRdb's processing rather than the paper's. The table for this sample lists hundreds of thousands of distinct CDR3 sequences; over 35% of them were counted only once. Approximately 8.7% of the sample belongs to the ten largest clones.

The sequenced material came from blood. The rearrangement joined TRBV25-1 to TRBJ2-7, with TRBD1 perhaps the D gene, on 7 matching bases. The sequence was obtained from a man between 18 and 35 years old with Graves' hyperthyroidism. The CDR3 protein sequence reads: CASSEVGRGVYEQYF. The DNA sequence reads TGTGCCAGCAGTGAAGTCGGCAGGGGGGTTTACGAGCAGTACTTC.